This TCR beta chain was recorded in a study of technical replicates of blood from a few donors. From germline, CDR1 is MNHEY and CDR2 SMNVEV (reference sequence). The CDR3 contains 16 residues. The germline V and J ends were trimmed by 3 bases and 1 base, with 15 bases remaining between them. The data were produced by immunoSEQ multiplex PCR, yet TCRdb's version contains in-frame clones alone and is incomplete. The table includes approximately 76,000 clones, about 91% detected once. Sequencing was carried out using T cells isolated from PBMCs. This chain joins TRBV27 and TRBJ2-5; a possible D gene is TRBD1 (6 bases). This receptor was taken from a human donor in good health. This chain's CDR3 is CASSLYQTGTQETQYF. CDR3 bases: TGTGCCAGCAGTTTGTACCAAACAGGGACCCAAGAGACCCAGTACTTC.